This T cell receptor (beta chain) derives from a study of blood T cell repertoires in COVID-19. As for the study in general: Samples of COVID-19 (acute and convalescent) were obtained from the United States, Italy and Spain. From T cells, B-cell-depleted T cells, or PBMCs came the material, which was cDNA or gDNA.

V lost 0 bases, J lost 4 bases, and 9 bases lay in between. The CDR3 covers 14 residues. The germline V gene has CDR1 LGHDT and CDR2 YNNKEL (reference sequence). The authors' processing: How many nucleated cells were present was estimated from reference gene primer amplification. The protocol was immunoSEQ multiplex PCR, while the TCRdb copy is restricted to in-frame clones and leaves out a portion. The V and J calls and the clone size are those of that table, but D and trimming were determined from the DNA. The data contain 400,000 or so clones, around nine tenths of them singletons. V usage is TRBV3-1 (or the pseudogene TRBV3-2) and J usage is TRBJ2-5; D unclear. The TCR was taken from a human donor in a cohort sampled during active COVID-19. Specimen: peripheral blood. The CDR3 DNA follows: TGTGCCAGCAGCCAAGATGGCCAGTCAGAGACCCAGTACTTC. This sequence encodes CASSQDGQSETQYF.